This record looks at one T cell receptor beta chain sequence and its context. This entry comes from a study of blood T cell repertoires in COVID-19. Turning to the study itself: Nucleic acid was either cDNA or gDNA, and it came from T cells, B-cell-depleted T cells, or PBMCs.

Trimming took 3 bases from V and 0 from J, leaving 5 bases between them. The CDR3 sequence is 13 residues long. CDR1 MNHEY and CDR2 SMNVEV come from the germline V gene (reference sequence). Sequenced by immunoSEQ multiplex PCR; TCRdb stores in-frame clones only, minus some. The sample lists about 160,000 clones, roughly 90% occurring once. The sample comprised peripheral blood. This TCR was sampled from a man aged 30 to 45 with COVID-19, enrolled during active disease. The chain employs TRBV27 and TRBJ1-2; D gene unclear. The CDR3 sequence is CASSFGSNYGYTF. The CDR3 nucleotides are TGTGCCAGCAGTTTCGGGTCTAACTATGGCTACACCTTC.